This T cell receptor (beta chain) was captured by sequencing in a study of blood T cell repertoires in COVID-19. Profiling relied on immunoSEQ multiplex PCR, and the TCRdb table lists in-frame clones only, not all of them. The profile shows roughly 290,000 clones, around 86% of them singletons. The CDR3 spans 14 residues. Between the trimmed V and J ends, which lost 8 bases and 0 bases, there was a span of 16 bases. Germline loops: CDR1 SQVTM, CDR2 ANQGSEA. The sequencing sample was made of PBMCs or T cells enriched from blood (not recorded which). The origin of this receptor is a woman in her thirties or forties who had recovered from COVID-19. The V call is TRBV29-1, the J call TRBJ1-1; D gene ambiguous. The CDR3 here is CSPSGPSVNTEAFF. The CDR3 region has the DNA TGCAGCCCGTCGGGCCCTAGCGTGAACACTGAAGCTTTCTTT.